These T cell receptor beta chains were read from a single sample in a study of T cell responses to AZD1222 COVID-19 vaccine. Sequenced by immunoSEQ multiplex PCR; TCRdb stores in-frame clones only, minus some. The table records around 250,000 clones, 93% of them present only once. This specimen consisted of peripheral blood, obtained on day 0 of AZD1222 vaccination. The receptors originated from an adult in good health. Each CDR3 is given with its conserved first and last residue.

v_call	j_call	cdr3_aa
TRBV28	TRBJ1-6	CASLVGGQLNSPLHF
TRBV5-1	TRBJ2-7	CASSLDGQRGANEQYF
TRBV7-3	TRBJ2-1	CASSSLKVAFGEQFF
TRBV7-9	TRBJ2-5	CASVRDGTGTQYF
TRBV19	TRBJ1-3	CASSFPREGNTIYF
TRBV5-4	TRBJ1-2	CASSQAGGSGYTF
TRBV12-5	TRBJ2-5	CASARWEKETQYF
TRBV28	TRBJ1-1	CASRFNQGGQAFF
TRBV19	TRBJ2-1	CATQVGSRDEQFF
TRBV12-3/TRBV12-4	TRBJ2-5	CASSPSGEETQYF
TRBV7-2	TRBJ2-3	CASSGGLGRADTQYF
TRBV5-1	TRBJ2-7	CASSLEVGTEQYF
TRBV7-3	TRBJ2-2	CASSQAMNTGELFF
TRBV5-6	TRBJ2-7	CASSLGRYEQYF
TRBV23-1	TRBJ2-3	CASSPQARRTDTQYF
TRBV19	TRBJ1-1	CASSIRSGTGRTEAFF
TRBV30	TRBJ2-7	CAWSPGSHEQYF
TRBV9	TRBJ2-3	CASSPRTSTDTQYF
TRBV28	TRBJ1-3	CASRGSFFGTIYF
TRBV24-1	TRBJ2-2	CATSETLPSSTGELFF
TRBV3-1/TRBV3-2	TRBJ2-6	CASSQDMVPGANVLTF
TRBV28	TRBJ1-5	CASSLRFGTQPQHF
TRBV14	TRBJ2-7	CASSPLGLAGIYEQYF
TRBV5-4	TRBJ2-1	CASRLGTRTFNEQFF
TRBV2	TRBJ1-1	CASNIRGAGTEAFF
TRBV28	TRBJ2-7	CATHRDIGNEQYF
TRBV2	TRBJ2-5	CASSLPPQETQYF
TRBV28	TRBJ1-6	CASNGRYNSPLHF
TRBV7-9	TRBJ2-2	CASSPTRGNTGELFF
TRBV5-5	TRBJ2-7	CASSPKGTGAYEQYF
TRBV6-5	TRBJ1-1	CASSSGRSTEAFF
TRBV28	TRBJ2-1	CASSPGAGLNNEQFF
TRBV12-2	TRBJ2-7	CASRLPLAGNEQYF
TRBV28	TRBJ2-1	CASSSLGRLNEQFF
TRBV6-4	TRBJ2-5	CASSDSGSGLLYF
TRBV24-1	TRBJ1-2	CATSASGRPSGYTF
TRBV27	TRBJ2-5	CASRKETQYF
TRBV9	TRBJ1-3	CASSAGRSSGNTIYF
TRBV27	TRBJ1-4	CASSLQGTATNEKLFF
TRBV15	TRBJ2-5	CATSRVLLAAGETQYF